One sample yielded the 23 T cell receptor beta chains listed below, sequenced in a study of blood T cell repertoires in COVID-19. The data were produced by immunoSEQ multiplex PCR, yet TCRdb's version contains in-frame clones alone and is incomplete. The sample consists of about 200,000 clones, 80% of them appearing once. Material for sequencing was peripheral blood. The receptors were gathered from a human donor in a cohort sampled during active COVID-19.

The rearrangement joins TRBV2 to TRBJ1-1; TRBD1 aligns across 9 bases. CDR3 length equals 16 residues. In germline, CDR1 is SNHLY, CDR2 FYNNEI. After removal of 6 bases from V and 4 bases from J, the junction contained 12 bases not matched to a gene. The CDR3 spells CASSPLRGQGGTEAFF. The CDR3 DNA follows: TGTGCCAGCAGCCCCCTCAGGGGACAGGGCGGCACTGAAGCTTTCTTT.

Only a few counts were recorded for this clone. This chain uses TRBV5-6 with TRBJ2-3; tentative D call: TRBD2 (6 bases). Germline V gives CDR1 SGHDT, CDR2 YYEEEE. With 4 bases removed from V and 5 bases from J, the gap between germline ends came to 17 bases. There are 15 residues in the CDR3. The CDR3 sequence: CASSHSGVEGDTQYF. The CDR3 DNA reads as TGTGCCAGCAGCCACTCGGGGGTCGAGGGAGATACGCAGTATTTT.

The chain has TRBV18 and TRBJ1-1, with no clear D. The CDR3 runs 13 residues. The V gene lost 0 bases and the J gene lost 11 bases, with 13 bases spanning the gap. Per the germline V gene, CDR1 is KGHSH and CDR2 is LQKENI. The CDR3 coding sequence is TGTGCCAGCTCACCACCTATGCGGGGTGACGCTTTCTTT. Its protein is CASSPPMRGDAFF.

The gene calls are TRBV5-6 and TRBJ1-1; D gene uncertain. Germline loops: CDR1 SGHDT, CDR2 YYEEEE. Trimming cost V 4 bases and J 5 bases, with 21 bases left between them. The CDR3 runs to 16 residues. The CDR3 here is CASSPMWEGGGTEAFF. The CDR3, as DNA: TGTGCCAGCAGCCCTATGTGGGAGGGCGGAGGTACTGAAGCTTTCTTT. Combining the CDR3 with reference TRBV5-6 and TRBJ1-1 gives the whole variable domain DAGVTQSPTHLIKTRGQQVTLRCSPKSGHDTVSWYQQALGQGPQFIFQYYEEEERQRGNFPDRFSGHQFPNYSSELNVNALLLGDSALYLCASSPMWEGGGTEAFFGQGTRLTVV.

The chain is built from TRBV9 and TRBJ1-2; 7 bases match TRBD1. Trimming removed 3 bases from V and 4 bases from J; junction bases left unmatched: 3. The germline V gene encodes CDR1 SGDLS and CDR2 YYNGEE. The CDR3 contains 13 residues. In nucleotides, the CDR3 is TGTGCCAGCAGCGAAGGGGGCAGCTATGGCTACACCTTC. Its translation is CASSEGGSYGYTF.

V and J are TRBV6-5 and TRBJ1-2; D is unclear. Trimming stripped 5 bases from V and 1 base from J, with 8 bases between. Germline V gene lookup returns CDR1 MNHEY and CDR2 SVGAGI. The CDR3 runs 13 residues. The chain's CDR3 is CASSLNSNYGYTF. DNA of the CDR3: TGTGCCAGCAGTCTGAACAGTAACTATGGCTACACCTTC.

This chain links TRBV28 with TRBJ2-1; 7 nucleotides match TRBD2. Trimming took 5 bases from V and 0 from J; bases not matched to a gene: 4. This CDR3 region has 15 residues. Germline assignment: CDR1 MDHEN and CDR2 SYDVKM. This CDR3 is CASSMVAGSYNEQFF. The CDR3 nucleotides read TGTGCCAGCAGTATGGTAGCGGGCTCCTACAATGAGCAGTTCTTC.

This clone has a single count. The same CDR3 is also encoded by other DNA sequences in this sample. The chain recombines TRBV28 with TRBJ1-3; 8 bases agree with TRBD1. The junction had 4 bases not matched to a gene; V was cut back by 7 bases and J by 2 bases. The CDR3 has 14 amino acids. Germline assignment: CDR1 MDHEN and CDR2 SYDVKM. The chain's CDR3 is CASTPGGPGNTIYF. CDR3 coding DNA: TGTGCCAGCACCCCAGGGGGCCCTGGAAACACCATATATTTT.

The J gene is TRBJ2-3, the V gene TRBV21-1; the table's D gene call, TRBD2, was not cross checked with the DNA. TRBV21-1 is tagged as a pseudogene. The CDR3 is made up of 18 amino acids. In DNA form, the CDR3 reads TGTGCCAGCAGCAAACTCCCCCTTGGGGGAGGAAGGACAGATACGCAGTATTTT. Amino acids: CASSKLPLGGGRTDTQYF.

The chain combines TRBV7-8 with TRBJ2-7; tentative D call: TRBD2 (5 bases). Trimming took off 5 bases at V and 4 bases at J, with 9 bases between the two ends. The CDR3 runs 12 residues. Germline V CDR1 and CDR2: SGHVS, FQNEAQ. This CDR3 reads CASSHSAYEQYF. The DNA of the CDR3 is TGTGCCAGCAGCCATAGCGCGTACGAGCAGTACTTC.

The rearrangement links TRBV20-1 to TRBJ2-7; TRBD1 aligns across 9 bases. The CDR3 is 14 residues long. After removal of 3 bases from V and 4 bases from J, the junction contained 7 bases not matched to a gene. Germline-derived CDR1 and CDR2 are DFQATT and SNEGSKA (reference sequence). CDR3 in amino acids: CSASEQGARYEQYF. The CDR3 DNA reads TGCAGTGCTAGTGAACAGGGGGCGAGGTACGAGCAGTACTTC.

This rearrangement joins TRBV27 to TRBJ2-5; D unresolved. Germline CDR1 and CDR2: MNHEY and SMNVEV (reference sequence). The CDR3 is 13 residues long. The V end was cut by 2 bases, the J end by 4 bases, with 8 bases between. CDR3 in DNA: TGTGCCAGCAGTTTAACTTATAGAGAGACCCAGTACTTC. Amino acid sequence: CASSLTYRETQYF.

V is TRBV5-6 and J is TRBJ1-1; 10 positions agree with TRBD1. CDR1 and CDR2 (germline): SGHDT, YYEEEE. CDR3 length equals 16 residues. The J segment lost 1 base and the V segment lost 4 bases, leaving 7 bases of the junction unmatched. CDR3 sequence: CASSRTGGRGNTEAFF. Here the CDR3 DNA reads TGTGCCAGCAGCCGGACAGGGGGTAGAGGGAACACTGAAGCTTTCTTT.

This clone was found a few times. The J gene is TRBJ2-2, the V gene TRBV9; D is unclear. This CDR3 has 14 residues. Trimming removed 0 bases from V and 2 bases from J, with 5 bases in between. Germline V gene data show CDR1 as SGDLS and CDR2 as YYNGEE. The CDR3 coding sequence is TGTGCCAGCAGCGTAGGACATAACACCGGGGAGCTGTTTTTT. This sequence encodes CASSVGHNTGELFF.

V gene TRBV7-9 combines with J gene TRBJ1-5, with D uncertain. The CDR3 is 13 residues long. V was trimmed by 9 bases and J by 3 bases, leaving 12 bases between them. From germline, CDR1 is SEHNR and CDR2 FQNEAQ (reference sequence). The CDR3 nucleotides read TGTGCCAGACTTCGGTCGGTCAATCAGCCCCAGCATTTT. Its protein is CARLRSVNQPQHF.

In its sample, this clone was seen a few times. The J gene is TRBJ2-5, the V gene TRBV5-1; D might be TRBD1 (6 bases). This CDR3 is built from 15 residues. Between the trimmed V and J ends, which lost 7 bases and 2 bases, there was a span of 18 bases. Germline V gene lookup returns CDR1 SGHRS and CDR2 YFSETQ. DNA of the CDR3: TGCGCCAGCGCCCGGGCAGGGGCTATTCAAGAGACCCAGTACTTC. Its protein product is CASARAGAIQETQYF.

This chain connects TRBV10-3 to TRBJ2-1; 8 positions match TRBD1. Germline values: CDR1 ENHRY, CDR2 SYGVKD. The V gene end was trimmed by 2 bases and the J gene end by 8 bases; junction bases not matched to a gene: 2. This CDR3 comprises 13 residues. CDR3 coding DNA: TGTGCCATCAGTGAGGACAGGGGCGATGAGCAGTTCTTC. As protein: CAISEDRGDEQFF.

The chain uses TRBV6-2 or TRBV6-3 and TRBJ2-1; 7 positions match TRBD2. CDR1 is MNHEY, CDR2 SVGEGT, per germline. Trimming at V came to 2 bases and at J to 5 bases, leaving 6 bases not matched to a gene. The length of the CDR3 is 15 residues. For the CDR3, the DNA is TGTGCCAGCAGTTACCCTCTAGCGGCCGACAATGAGCAGTTCTTC. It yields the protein CASSYPLAADNEQFF.

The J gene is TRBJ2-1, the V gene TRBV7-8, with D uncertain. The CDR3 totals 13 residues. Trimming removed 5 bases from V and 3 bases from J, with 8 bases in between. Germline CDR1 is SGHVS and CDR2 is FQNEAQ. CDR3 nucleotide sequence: TGTGCCAGCAGCCCATCCTACTACAATGAGCAGTTCTTC. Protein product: CASSPSYYNEQFF.

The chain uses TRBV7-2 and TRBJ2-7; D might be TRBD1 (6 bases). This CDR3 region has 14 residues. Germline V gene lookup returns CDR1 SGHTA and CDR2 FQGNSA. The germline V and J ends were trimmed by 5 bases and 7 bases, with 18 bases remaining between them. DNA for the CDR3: TGTGCCAGCAGCGTCATACCCTGGGGGCGGGAGCAGTACTTC. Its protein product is CASSVIPWGREQYF.

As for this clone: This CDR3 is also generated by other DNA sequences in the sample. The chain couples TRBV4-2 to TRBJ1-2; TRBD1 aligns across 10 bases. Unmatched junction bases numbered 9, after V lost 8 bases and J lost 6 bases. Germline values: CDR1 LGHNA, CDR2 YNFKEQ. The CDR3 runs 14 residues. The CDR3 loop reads CASSPTGGRDGYTF. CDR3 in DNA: TGTGCCAGCTCCCCGACAGGGGGCCGGGATGGCTACACCTTC.

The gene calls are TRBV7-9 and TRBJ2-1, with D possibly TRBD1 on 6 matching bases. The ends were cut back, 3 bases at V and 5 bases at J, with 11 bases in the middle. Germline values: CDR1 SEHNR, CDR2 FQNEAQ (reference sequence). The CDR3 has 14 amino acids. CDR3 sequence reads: CASSFGQTNNEQFF. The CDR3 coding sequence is TGTGCCAGCAGCTTCGGACAGACAAACAATGAGCAGTTCTTC.

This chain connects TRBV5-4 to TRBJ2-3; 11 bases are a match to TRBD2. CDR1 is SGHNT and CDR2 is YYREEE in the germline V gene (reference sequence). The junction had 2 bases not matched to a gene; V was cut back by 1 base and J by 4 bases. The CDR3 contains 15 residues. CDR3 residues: CASSLNSGGADTQYF. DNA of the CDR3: TGTGCCAGCAGCTTGAATAGCGGGGGGGCAGATACGCAGTATTTT.